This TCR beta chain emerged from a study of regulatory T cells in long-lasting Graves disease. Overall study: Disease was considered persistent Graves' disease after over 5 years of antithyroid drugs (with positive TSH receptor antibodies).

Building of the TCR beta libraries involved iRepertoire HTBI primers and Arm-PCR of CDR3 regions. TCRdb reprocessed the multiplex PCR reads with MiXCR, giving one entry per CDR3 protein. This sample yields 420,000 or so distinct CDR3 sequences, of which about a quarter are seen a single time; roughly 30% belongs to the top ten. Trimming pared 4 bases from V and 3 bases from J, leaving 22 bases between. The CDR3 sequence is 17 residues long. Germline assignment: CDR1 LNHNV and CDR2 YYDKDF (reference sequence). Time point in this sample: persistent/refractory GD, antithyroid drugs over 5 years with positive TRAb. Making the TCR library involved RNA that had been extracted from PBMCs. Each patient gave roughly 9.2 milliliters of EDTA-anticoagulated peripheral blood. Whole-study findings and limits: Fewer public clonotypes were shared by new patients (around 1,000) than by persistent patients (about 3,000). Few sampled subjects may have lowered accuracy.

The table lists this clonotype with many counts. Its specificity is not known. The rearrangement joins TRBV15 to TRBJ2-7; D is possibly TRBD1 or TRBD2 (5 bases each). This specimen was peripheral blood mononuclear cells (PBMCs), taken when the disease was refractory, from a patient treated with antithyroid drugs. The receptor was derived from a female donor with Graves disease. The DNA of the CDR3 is TGTGCCACCAGCAAAACCGCCGGGAAAGTGGGGGACTACGAGCAGTACTTC. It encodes CATSKTAGKVGDYEQYF.